The 31 T cell receptor beta chains given below trace back to one sample, sequenced in a study of T cells in Graves' hyperthyroidism and ophthalmopathy. Using RNA transcripts as the source, TCR beta CDR3 regions were amplified. TCR CDR3 regions were first amplified by RT-PCR with HTBI primers. TCRdb called the multiplex PCR reads again in MiXCR, with one record for every CDR3 protein. Counted here are about 760,000 distinct CDR3 sequences, 30% to 40% occurring once; the ten biggest clones make up around a third. The sequenced material came from blood. The receptors shown here come from a woman in her thirties or forties with Graves' hyperthyroidism.

The chain combines TRBV9 with TRBJ1-4; no clear D gene. This CDR3 has 15 residues. Germline V gives CDR1 SGDLS, CDR2 YYNGEE. Trimming stripped 1 base from V and 6 bases from J, with 13 bases between. The chain's CDR3 is CASSVLEDSDEKLFF. CDR3 nucleotides: TGTGCCAGCAGCGTATTAGAGGACTCCGATGAAAAACTGTTTTTT.

This clonotype turned up a few times. V is TRBV7-9 and J is TRBJ2-5; D gene uncertain. Trimming pared 6 bases from V and 1 base from J, leaving 12 bases between. CDR3 length: 14 amino acids. CDR1 is SEHNR and CDR2 is FQNEAQ in the germline V gene (reference sequence). The CDR3 bases are TGTGCCAGCAGTTACTCCCCGGTCCAAGAGACCCAGTACTTC. Translation: CASSYSPVQETQYF.

This clonotype has a count of ten or more. CDR3 nucleotides: TGTGCCAGCAGTATCGACAGGGGGTCTTTCTTT. It translates to CASSIDRGSFF. This chain joins TRBV2 and TRBJ1-1, with TRBD1 matching over 9 bases. CDR3 length: 11 residues. The V gene's germline CDR1 is SNHLY and CDR2 FYNNEI. V lost 5 bases and J lost 12; bases outside the gene matches: 4.

In the case of this clonotype: A much larger clone differs from this one at a single base, so this may be a read error. The chain combines TRBV20-1 with TRBJ2-7; possibly TRBD1 for D (5 bases). The germline V gene encodes CDR1 DFQATT and CDR2 SNEGSKA (reference sequence). The CDR3 is made up of 11 amino acids. V was cut by 0 bases and J by 9 bases, with 9 bases left in between. The DNA for the CDR3 is TGCAGTGCTAGAGATGAGCAGGGGCAGTACTTC. This gives the protein CSARDEQGQYF.

This clonotype occurred many times. V and J are TRBV4-1 and TRBJ1-5; the D gene is possibly TRBD1 (5 bases). The germline CDR1 and CDR2 sequences are MGHRA and YSYEKL. The CDR3 runs 15 residues. V lost 0 bases, J lost 4 bases, and 10 bases lay in between. CDR3 sequence: CASSQETAYNQPQHF. For the CDR3, the DNA is TGCGCCAGCAGCCAAGAGACAGCCTATAATCAGCCCCAGCATTTT.

This sequence joins TRBV19 and TRBJ2-5, with 9 bases lining up with TRBD1. The CDR3 extends over 16 amino acids. Germline V gene data show CDR1 as LNHDA and CDR2 as SQIVND (reference sequence). With V trimmed by 4 bases and J by 9 bases, 15 bases remained unmatched. CDR3 protein: CASSTRTGAGNQPQYF. The CDR3 DNA reads TGTGCCAGTAGTACCCGGACAGGGGCTGGCAATCAGCCCCAGTACTTC.

This clonotype showed up just once. This may arise from a read error, as a much more abundant clone is one base away. The chain joins TRBV7-2 to TRBJ2-2; possibly TRBD1 for D (6 bases). CDR1 is SGHTA and CDR2 is FQGNSA in the germline V gene. The CDR3 spans 14 residues. CDR3 sequence (DNA): TGTGCCAGCGGCTTAAGGGGGACCACCGGGGAGCTGTTTTTT. This gives the protein CASGLRGTTGELFF.

V gene TRBV20-1 combines with J gene TRBJ1-5; D may be TRBD1 (6 bases). In germline, CDR1 is DFQATT, CDR2 SNEGSKA (reference sequence). This CDR3 spans 15 amino acids. The germline V and J ends were trimmed by 0 bases and 2 bases, with 11 bases remaining between them. The CDR3 nucleotides are TGCAGTGCTAGAGATGAGGGGGTGGGCAATCAGCCCCAGCATTTT. Amino acid sequence: CSARDEGVGNQPQHF.

On this clonotype itself: The missing conserved phenylalanine or tryptophan at the end of this CDR3 makes a read error likely. The chain couples TRBV7-2 to TRBJ2-2; no definite D call. CDR1 is SGHTA, CDR2 FQGNSA, per germline. Deletions cut 5 bases from V and 1 base from J, with 20 bases between. This CDR3 contains 18 residues. The CDR3 protein is CASSLLSDSIKNTGELFS. The DNA of the CDR3 is TGTGCCAGCAGCCTCCTCTCCGACTCTATAAAGAACACCGGGGAGCTGTTTTCT.

The CDR3 loop is CASSLKGHVETQYF. The CDR3 region has the DNA TGTGCCAGCAGCTTAAAAGGACATGTTGAGACCCAGTACTTC. This chain links TRBV7-2 with TRBJ2-5; a possible D gene is TRBD1 (5 bases). This CDR3 has 14 residues. V lost 2 bases and J lost 5, with 12 bases in between. The germline V gene encodes CDR1 SGHTA and CDR2 FQGNSA.

This chain uses TRBV6-5 with TRBJ1-4; no clear D gene. This CDR3 contains 14 residues. Trimming stripped 2 bases from V and 0 bases from J, with 4 bases between. The germline gives CDR1 MNHEY, CDR2 SVGAGI. This CDR3 is CASSYDPTNEKLFF. The CDR3 nucleotides are TGTGCCAGCAGTTACGATCCAACTAATGAAAAACTGTTTTTT.

The chain is built from TRBV10-3 and TRBJ2-2; D may correspond to TRBD1 or TRBD2 (5 bases each). There are 14 residues in the CDR3. Per the germline V gene, CDR1 is ENHRY and CDR2 is SYGVKD. With 4 bases removed from V and 4 bases from J, the gap between germline ends came to 10 bases. The CDR3 DNA reads TGTGCCATCAGTGTCGGGGCCGGCACCGGGGAGCTGTTTTTT. It translates to CAISVGAGTGELFF.

This rearrangement joins TRBV18 to TRBJ1-5; 8 bases are a match to TRBD1. Trimming cost V 5 bases and J 4 bases; bases outside gene matches: 4. The CDR3 covers 14 residues. Germline V lookup: CDR1 KGHSH, CDR2 LQKENI. Here the CDR3 reads CASSGTGANQPQHF. In DNA, the CDR3 is TGTGCCAGCTCAGGGACAGGAGCAAATCAGCCCCAGCATTTT. Variable domain in full (rest from reference TRBV18 and TRBJ1-5): NAGVMQNPRHLVRRRGQEARLRCSPMKGHSHVYWYRQLPEEGLKFMVYLQKENIIDESGMPKERFSAEFPKEGPSILRIQQVVRGDSAAYFCASSGTGANQPQHFGDGTRLSIL.

This clonotype was detected only a few times. The V call is TRBV7-9, the J call TRBJ2-2; 9 nucleotides match TRBD1. The CDR3 is 16 residues long. Germline V lookup: CDR1 SEHNR, CDR2 FQNEAQ (reference sequence). After removal of 3 bases from V and 4 bases from J, the junction contained 6 bases not matched to a gene. The DNA of the CDR3 is TGTGCCAGCAGCTTGGTAGGGACAGGGTCCACCGGGGAGCTGTTTTTT. Translation gives CASSLVGTGSTGELFF.

The CDR3 is CATSRAGLAADTQYF. CDR3 DNA sequence: TGTGCCACCAGCAGAGCTGGACTAGCGGCAGATACGCAGTATTTT. This chain connects TRBV15 to TRBJ2-3; 10 nucleotides match TRBD2. CDR1 is LNHNV and CDR2 is YYDKDF in the germline V gene (reference sequence). The V and J ends lost 1 base and 4 bases, in that order; junction bases with no gene match: 2. This CDR3 contains 15 residues.

The chain recombines TRBV5-6 with TRBJ2-2; perhaps D is TRBD1 or TRBD2 (5 bases each). This CDR3 contains 14 residues. V was shortened by 3 bases and J by 4 bases, with 10 bases between the two germline ends. Germline-derived CDR1 and CDR2 are SGHDT and YYEEEE. The CDR3 bases are TGTGCCAGCAGCTCCGGGACCTTCACCGGGGAGCTGTTTTTT. It translates to CASSSGTFTGELFF.

A remark on this clonotype: A much bigger clone sits one base away, suggesting this may be a read error. The chain recombines TRBV7-2 with TRBJ2-2, with TRBD2 as a possible D gene (7 bases). Germline assignment: CDR1 SGHTA and CDR2 FQGNSA. This CDR3 region has 12 residues. CDR3 loop: CASGGPGGGLFF. DNA of the CDR3: TGTGCCAGCGGGGGGCCTGGCGGGGGGCTGTTTTTT.

In its sample, this clonotype was seen a few times. The chain combines TRBV7-2 with TRBJ1-4; the D gene is possibly TRBD1 (6 bases). CDR3 length: 16 amino acids. Trimming stripped 1 base from V and 4 bases from J, with 13 bases between. Germline loops: CDR1 SGHTA, CDR2 FQGNSA. The CDR3 DNA reads TGTGCCAGCAGCTTAGGAATAGGGGGATTTAATGAAAAACTGTTTTTT. This sequence encodes CASSLGIGGFNEKLFF.

This chain uses TRBV5-8 with TRBJ1-1; no clear D. V lost 3 bases to trimming and J lost 7 bases, with 16 bases between them. The CDR3 totals 14 residues. From germline, CDR1 is SGHTS and CDR2 YDEGEE. The CDR3 sequence: CASSSYRAFGEAFF. DNA of the CDR3: TGTGCCAGCAGCTCGTACCGGGCGTTTGGTGAAGCTTTCTTT.

V is TRBV7-2 and J is TRBJ2-5; 7 bases map to TRBD1. The CDR3 loop spans 14 amino acids. After removal of 4 bases from V and 0 bases from J, the junction contained 2 bases not matched to a gene. Per germline, CDR1 SGHTA and CDR2 FQGNSA. CDR3 sequence reads: CASSWGQYQETQYF. DNA of the CDR3: TGTGCCAGCAGCTGGGGACAGTACCAAGAGACCCAGTACTTC. Full variable domain (missing parts from reference TRBV7-2 and TRBJ2-5): GAGVSQSPSNKVTEKGKDVELRCDPISGHTALYWYRQSLGQGLEFLIYFQGNSAPDKSGLPSDRFSAERTGGSVSTLTIQRTQQEDSAVYLCASSWGQYQETQYFGPGTRLLVL.

V usage is TRBV19 and J usage is TRBJ1-1; D remains ambiguous. Germline V CDR1 and CDR2: LNHDA, SQIVND (reference sequence). The V end was cut by 5 bases, the J end by 5 bases, with 15 bases between. The length of the CDR3 is 14 residues. CDR3 region: CASSGEIWWTEAFF. Here the CDR3 DNA reads TGTGCCAGTAGTGGGGAGATTTGGTGGACTGAAGCTTTCTTT.

Notes on this clonotype: An end of the junction differs from the germline gene, which may be a read error. The V gene is TRBV7-6, the J gene TRBJ1-4; 11 bases are shared with TRBD1. CDR1 and CDR2 from the germline V gene are SGHVS and FNYEAQ. The CDR3 is 17 amino acids. CDR3 in amino acids: CASSPRRDRGAPEKLFF. CDR3 DNA: TGCGCCAGCAGCCCCCGCCGGGACAGGGGGGCGCCTGAAAAACTGTTTTTT.

This clonotype was detected many times. The chain combines TRBV7-2 with TRBJ1-5; no firm D call. V was shortened by 5 bases and J by 1 base, with 9 bases between the two germline ends. CDR1 is SGHTA, CDR2 FQGNSA, per germline. The CDR3 sequence is 14 residues long. The CDR3 bases are TGTGCCAGCAGCCCAATGGGAAGCAATCAGCCCCAGCATTTT. It codes for CASSPMGSNQPQHF.

The sample holds a few counts of this clonotype. The genes are TRBV4-3 and TRBJ1-1; D gene unclear. CDR1 and CDR2 from the germline V gene are LGHNA and YSLEER. The V end was cut by 0 bases, the J end by 2 bases, with 7 bases between. The CDR3 contains 14 residues. CDR3: CASSQEWANTEAFF. For the CDR3, the DNA is TGCGCCAGCAGCCAAGAATGGGCAAACACTGAAGCTTTCTTT.

The chain uses TRBV19 and TRBJ2-7; D is uncertain. CDR1 and CDR2 (germline): LNHDA, SQIVND (reference sequence). The CDR3 loop spans 13 amino acids. With 3 bases removed from V and 2 bases from J, the gap between germline ends came to 8 bases. This CDR3 reads CASSIGRPYEQYF. The CDR3 DNA reads as TGTGCCAGTAGTATCGGACGCCCCTACGAGCAGTACTTC.

This clonotype was counted many times. V usage is TRBV4-1 and J usage is TRBJ2-7, with D unresolved. Germline values: CDR1 MGHRA, CDR2 YSYEKL. The CDR3 loop spans 13 amino acids. V lost 4 bases and J lost 5, with 12 bases in between. The CDR3 is CASSLSGWDEQYF. CDR3 bases: TGCGCCAGCAGCCTTTCTGGATGGGACGAGCAGTACTTC.

A remark on this clonotype: A read error may produce the germline difference seen at one junction end. The chain links TRBV7-2 to TRBJ1-6; D is unclear. The germline CDR1 and CDR2 sequences are SGHTA and FQGNSA. This CDR3 has 16 amino acids. This chain's CDR3 is CASSQSPDGRNSPLHF. The CDR3 coding sequence is TGCGCCAGCAGCCAATCCCCGGACGGAAGAAATTCACCCCTCCACTTT.

This clonotype was counted many times. This sequence joins TRBV20-1 and TRBJ2-5, with D possibly matching TRBD2 (6 bases). The CDR3 consists of 14 residues. V shed 3 bases and J shed 4 bases, with 15 bases lying between them. Germline CDR1 reads DFQATT; CDR2 reads SNEGSKA (reference sequence). The CDR3 nucleotides are TGCAGTGCTAGTAATTTGGGACTCGCAGAGACCCAGTACTTC. This codes for CSASNLGLAETQYF.

This clonotype has a count of ten or more. The chain couples TRBV2 to TRBJ1-6; D gene ambiguous. The V end was cut by 4 bases, the J end by 0 bases, with 7 bases between. The CDR3 has 15 residues. Germline-derived CDR1 and CDR2 are SNHLY and FYNNEI. The CDR3 nucleotides read TGTGCCAGCAGTGGAATTAGCTCCTATAATTCACCCCTCCACTTT. This codes for CASSGISSYNSPLHF. The entire variable domain, with the rest obtained from reference TRBV2 and TRBJ1-6, is as follows: EPEVTQTPSHQVTQMGQEVILRCVPISNHLYFYWYRQILGQKVEFLVSFYNNEISEKSEIFDDQFSVERPDGSNFTLKIRSTKLEDSAMYFCASSGISSYNSPLHFGNGTRLTVT.

The rearrangement links TRBV20-1 to TRBJ1-2; 7 bases align to TRBD1. The germline V gene has CDR1 DFQATT and CDR2 SNEGSKA (reference sequence). The CDR3 extends over 16 amino acids. J lost 1 base, V lost 3 bases, and 11 bases had no gene match. The DNA of the CDR3 is TGCAGTGCTAGGGATAACAGGGGAAACCTTAACTATGGCTACACCTTC. Protein: CSARDNRGNLNYGYTF.

To note about this clonotype: No conserved phenylalanine or tryptophan ends this CDR3, so it is likely a read error. The DNA is left out, because the CDR3 cannot be placed on it with certainty; the CDR3 is given as TCRdb lists it. This chain uses TRBV9 with TRBJ2-2; the DNA was not used to check the table's D call, TRBD1. Including both end residues, the CDR3 is 15 amino acids long. CDR1 is SGDLS, CDR2 YYNGEE, per germline. The CDR3 here is CASSGRDGNTGELSS.